These 25 T cell receptor beta chains were sequenced from one sample in a study of technical replicates of blood from a handful of donors (dated by TCRdb to the late 2010s). Library creation used the immunoSEQ multiplex PCR assay. In TCRdb, the immuneACCESS table is reduced to in-frame sequences with V and J assigned. These tables do not hold every clone; where another copy was compared, an unresolved V gene accounts for under half, and the others remain unexplained. This sample has about 83,000 clones in its table, and approximately 90% of those were observed once. The top ten constitute about 0.27% of the sample. Sequenced sample: T cells isolated from PBMCs. The receptor set was obtained from a human donor in good health.

This clone has just one count. The chain has TRBV5-1 and TRBJ1-3; D is unresolved. The V end was cut by 0 bases, the J end by 4 bases, with 8 bases between. Germline V gives CDR1 SGHRS, CDR2 YFSETQ. This CDR3 is built from 14 residues. The CDR3 loop is CASSLAGGGNTIYF. The DNA of the CDR3 is TGCGCCAGCAGCTTGGCCGGAGGAGGAAACACCATATATTTT. Complete variable domain (other parts from reference TRBV5-1 and TRBJ1-3): KAGVTQTPRYLIKTRGQQVTLSCSPISGHRSVSWYQQTPGQGLQFLFEYFSETQRNKGNFPGRFSGRQFSNSRSEMNVSTLELGDSALYLCASSLAGGGNTIYFGEGSWLTVV.

The rearrangement links TRBV19 to TRBJ2-2; the D gene is possibly TRBD2 (5 bases). CDR1 is LNHDA and CDR2 is SQIVND in the germline V gene (reference sequence). V shed 3 bases and J shed 0 bases, with 8 bases lying between them. This CDR3 comprises 15 residues. DNA for the CDR3: TGTGCCAGTAGTATCCGGGATCCGAACACCGGGGAGCTGTTTTTT. It translates to CASSIRDPNTGELFF.

The J gene is TRBJ2-7, the V gene TRBV6-1; D is unclear. Between the trimmed V and J ends, which lost 5 bases and 4 bases, there was a span of 3 bases. The CDR3 extends over 10 amino acids. The germline gives CDR1 MNHNS, CDR2 SASEGT. The CDR3 nucleotides read TGTGCCAGCAGTATATACGAGCAGTACTTC. Translating gives CASSIYEQYF.

The gene calls are TRBV5-1 and TRBJ2-5, with 8 positions matching TRBD1. V lost 1 base and J lost 2; bases outside the gene matches: 7. Germline V gene sequence: CDR1 SGHRS, CDR2 YFSETQ. CDR3 length: 16 amino acids. CDR3 region: CASSLFPGGPQETQYF. CDR3 coding DNA: TGCGCCAGCAGCTTGTTCCCAGGGGGCCCTCAAGAGACCCAGTACTTC.

V and J are TRBV18 and TRBJ2-3, with TRBD1 matching 8 bases. V dropped 6 bases and J dropped 2; count of bases not matched to a gene: 1. This CDR3 has 13 amino acids. Germline V gene sequence: CDR1 KGHSH, CDR2 LQKENI. The CDR3 DNA is TGTGCCAGCTCGGACAGGGCCACAGATACGCAGTATTTT. It codes for CASSDRATDTQYF. Looking up the rest from reference TRBV18 and TRBJ2-3 gives the full variable domain: NAGVMQNPRHLVRRRGQEARLRCSPMKGHSHVYWYRQLPEEGLKFMVYLQKENIIDESGMPKERFSAEFPKEGPSILRIQQVVRGDSAAYFCASSDRATDTQYFGPGTRLTVL.

The chain uses TRBV6-6 and TRBJ2-3, with 8 nucleotides matching TRBD2. The CDR3 consists of 15 residues. Germline-derived CDR1 and CDR2 are MNHNY and SVGAGI (reference sequence). Trimming cost V 7 bases and J 0 bases; bases outside gene matches: 6. CDR3 sequence (DNA): TGTGCCAGCATGGACCCTAGCGGGAGCACAGATACGCAGTATTTT. It yields the protein CASMDPSGSTDTQYF.

This chain uses TRBV7-3 with TRBJ2-2; the D is unclear. Trimming shortened V by 5 bases and J by 8 bases, and 15 bases separated the two germline ends. The CDR3 has 14 amino acids. The germline gives CDR1 SGHTA, CDR2 FQGTGA. The CDR3 DNA sequence: TGTGCCAGCAGCCCCAACTTGTCGGGTGGGGAGCTGTTTTTT. Its protein product is CASSPNLSGGELFF.

V usage is TRBV5-4 and J usage is TRBJ2-7, with a possible D match to TRBD1 (5 bases). Deletions cut 0 bases from V and 6 bases from J, with 13 bases between. Germline values: CDR1 SGHNT, CDR2 YYREEE (reference sequence). This CDR3 has 14 residues. CDR3: CASSLAVGQVEQYF. The CDR3 DNA follows: TGTGCCAGCAGCTTGGCCGTTGGACAAGTCGAGCAGTACTTC.

The rearrangement links TRBV27 to TRBJ2-1, with 7 bases matching TRBD2. The CDR3 is 16 amino acids. Germline V gives CDR1 MNHEY, CDR2 SMNVEV (reference sequence). V was pared by 2 bases and J by 5 bases, with 9 bases of the junction left unmatched. In nucleotides, the CDR3 is TGTGCCAGCAGTTTAATACGACTAGCAGGAAACAATGAGCAGTTCTTC. It codes for CASSLIRLAGNNEQFF.

The V and J genes are TRBV27 and TRBJ1-5, with D hard to call. The CDR3 totals 13 residues. Germline lookup yields CDR1 MNHEY and CDR2 SMNVEV (reference sequence). V lost 2 bases to trimming and J lost 3 bases, with 5 bases between them. The CDR3 nucleotides are TGTGCCAGCAGTTTAACAGTCAATCAGCCCCAGCATTTT. Amino acids: CASSLTVNQPQHF.

The rearrangement uses TRBV6-1 and TRBJ2-5; TRBD2 aligns across 7 bases. This CDR3 contains 17 residues. Losses at the gene ends were 0 bases for V and 1 base for J; bases not matched to a gene: 8. CDR1 is MNHNS, CDR2 SASEGT, per germline. Here the CDR3 DNA reads TGTGCCAGCAGTGAAGCCACTACGGGGGGTACCCAAGAGACCCAGTACTTC. Protein product: CASSEATTGGTQETQYF.

The gene calls are TRBV7-9 and TRBJ1-3; 7 nucleotides align to TRBD1. V shed 4 bases, J shed 3 bases, and the junction held 3 bases outside the gene matches. The CDR3 contains 14 residues. Germline values: CDR1 SEHNR, CDR2 FQNEAQ (reference sequence). The CDR3 bases are TGTGCCAGCAGCTCAAGGGACAGTGGAAACACCATATATTTT. This encodes CASSSRDSGNTIYF.

J is TRBJ2-7 and V is TRBV14, with 7 bases lining up with TRBD1. The germline V gene has CDR1 SGHDN and CDR2 FVKESK. V dropped 0 bases and J dropped 3; count of bases not matched to a gene: 8. This CDR3 region has 16 residues. This CDR3 reads CASSQEDRPLHYEQYF. CDR3 DNA sequence: TGTGCCAGCAGCCAAGAGGACAGGCCATTACACTACGAGCAGTACTTC.

The genes are TRBV7-9 and TRBJ1-2, with 10 positions matching TRBD1. Germline CDR1 reads SEHNR; CDR2 reads FQNEAQ (reference sequence). Losses at the gene ends were 5 bases for V and 3 bases for J; bases not matched to a gene: 12. The CDR3 covers 17 residues. The CDR3, as DNA: TGTGCCAGCAGCCCCGCCGAAAGGGGGACAGGGGACTATGGCTACACCTTC. Amino acids: CASSPAERGTGDYGYTF.

This clone is a singleton in its sample. This chain joins TRBV11-2 and TRBJ1-1; 7 bases align to TRBD1. J was trimmed by 10 bases and V by 2 bases; bases with no gene match: 19. CDR3 length: 17 residues. Germline-derived CDR1 and CDR2 are SGHAT and FQNNGV. The chain's CDR3 is CASSLPFRDSFPRGAFF. The CDR3 DNA is TGTGCCAGCAGCTTACCCTTCCGGGACAGCTTTCCGAGGGGAGCTTTCTTT.

This chain connects TRBV30 to TRBJ1-2, with D tentatively TRBD1 (6 bases). V was trimmed by 2 bases and J by 5 bases, leaving 12 bases between them. The CDR3 has 13 residues. The germline V gene encodes CDR1 GTSNPN and CDR2 SVGIG (reference sequence). The CDR3 nucleotides are TGTGCCTGGAGTATAGGGGGTGGTTATGGCTACACCTTC. It translates to CAWSIGGGYGYTF. The full variable domain, with the rest looked up from reference TRBV30 and TRBJ1-2, is SQTIHQWPATLVQPVGSPLSLECTVEGTSNPNLYWYRQAAGRGLQLLFYSVGIGQISSEVPQNLSASRPQDRQFILSSKKLLLSDSGFYLCAWSIGGGYGYTFGSGTRLTVV.

The chain has TRBV15 and TRBJ2-1; D might be TRBD2 (5 bases). V was cut by 0 bases and J by 7 bases, with 19 bases left in between. Per germline, CDR1 LNHNV and CDR2 YYDKDF (reference sequence). This CDR3 has 17 amino acids. CDR3 sequence reads: CATSRDYGEVTGNEQFF. In nucleotides, the CDR3 is TGTGCCACCAGCAGAGATTACGGGGAAGTTACCGGGAATGAGCAGTTCTTC.

The V gene is TRBV7-9, the J gene TRBJ1-1, with 7 bases matching TRBD1. V shed 4 bases and J 6 bases; nucleotides not matched to a gene: 5. CDR3 length: 13 residues. CDR1 is SEHNR, CDR2 FQNEAQ, per germline (reference sequence). The CDR3 DNA sequence: TGTGCCAGCAGCTCTGAGGGGGCGGCTGAAGCTTTCTTT. This sequence encodes CASSSEGAAEAFF.

The V gene is TRBV11-2, the J gene TRBJ2-7, with D possibly matching TRBD2 (6 bases). CDR1 and CDR2 (germline): SGHAT, FQNNGV. The CDR3 is 17 amino acids. The V end lost 4 bases, the J end lost 3 bases, and 22 bases lay between the germline ends. The CDR3 sequence is CASSSLSRTGTFYEQYF. In DNA form, the CDR3 reads TGTGCCAGCAGCTCACTGAGCCGGACCGGGACTTTCTACGAGCAGTACTTC.

The V call is TRBV5-6, the J call TRBJ2-1, with D possibly being TRBD1 (5 bases). Trimming took off 2 bases at V and 2 bases at J, with 17 bases between the two ends. The CDR3 has 17 residues. The germline CDR1 and CDR2 sequences are SGHDT and YYEEEE. The CDR3, as DNA: TGTGCCAGCAGCTTTGGGGTGGGGCTTTTCACCTACAATGAGCAGTTCTTC. It is translated as CASSFGVGLFTYNEQFF.

V and J are TRBV5-1 and TRBJ2-7; tentative D call: TRBD1 (5 bases). Trimming shortened V by 1 base and J by 5 bases, and 19 bases separated the two germline ends. Germline CDR1 is SGHRS and CDR2 is YFSETQ. This CDR3 region has 16 residues. CDR3 in DNA: TGCGCCAGCAGCTTGACTCGGTTGGGCAGGGCTGACGAGCAGTACTTC. Protein sequence: CASSLTRLGRADEQYF.

The J gene is TRBJ2-3, the V gene TRBV15; TRBD2 matches at 8 bases. CDR3 length: 16 residues. V lost 3 bases to trimming and J lost 1 base; unmatched junction nucleotides: 6. In germline, CDR1 is LNHNV, CDR2 YYDKDF (reference sequence). The CDR3 DNA is TGTGCCACCAGCAGGCGGGACGGGAGGGGCACAGATACGCAGTATTTT. Its translation: CATSRRDGRGTDTQYF.

V usage is TRBV28 and J usage is TRBJ2-7; D unclear. Germline V gene sequence: CDR1 MDHEN, CDR2 SYDVKM. CDR3 length equals 12 residues. V was cut by 6 bases and J by 2 bases, with 8 bases left in between. CDR3 region: CASSLKTYEQYF. The CDR3 DNA is TGTGCCAGCAGCCTAAAAACCTACGAGCAGTACTTC.

The chain has TRBV4-1 and TRBJ2-1, with D possibly TRBD2 on 6 matching bases. The germline V gene encodes CDR1 MGHRA and CDR2 YSYEKL. The germline V and J ends were trimmed by 4 bases and 0 bases, with 16 bases remaining between them. The CDR3 loop spans 17 amino acids. The CDR3 region has the DNA TGCGCCAGCAGCCCCATAGGACGGGGGAGCTCCTACAATGAGCAGTTCTTC. Encoded protein: CASSPIGRGSSYNEQFF.

V gene TRBV10-3 combines with J gene TRBJ2-2; TRBD2 matches 11 bases. The V gene's germline CDR1 is ENHRY and CDR2 SYGVKD. This CDR3 comprises 16 residues. Unmatched junction bases numbered 8, after V lost 6 bases and J lost 5 bases. The CDR3, as DNA: TGTGCCATCAGCTTCACTAGCGGGAGTAGTACCGGGGAGCTGTTTTTT. It encodes CAISFTSGSSTGELFF.